One and the same sample provided the 27 T cell receptor beta chains below, sequenced in a study of shared clonotypes between healthy human individuals (dated by TCRdb to 2020 to 2021). Libraries were constructed by the immunoSEQ multiplex PCR assay. In TCRdb, the immuneACCESS table is reduced to in-frame sequences with V and J assigned. These tables do not hold every clone; where another copy was compared, an unresolved V gene accounts for under half, and the others remain unexplained. The sample table holds over a million clones, of which about four fifths were seen once. Of the sample, around 0.6% is held by the ten largest clones. The sample consisted of memory CD4+ T cells from PBMCs. This specimen's cell subset or site label, interpreted: CD45RA-negative fraction. Receptors were obtained from a man between 18 and 29 years old in good health. Some clones in this sample may be carry-over from other donors' samples.

The chain couples TRBV5-1 to TRBJ2-3; maybe TRBD2 (6 bases). V lost 6 bases to trimming and J lost 5 bases, with 16 bases between them. The CDR3 contains 14 residues. The germline V gene has CDR1 SGHRS and CDR2 YFSETQ. The CDR3 region has the DNA TGCGCCAGCACCGAGGGAGGACCCGGAGATACGCAGTATTTT. Protein sequence: CASTEGGPGDTQYF.

The chain links TRBV2 to TRBJ2-7, with D maybe TRBD1 (5 bases). Trimming left V 7 bases short and J 4 bases short, with 17 bases between. Germline-derived CDR1 and CDR2 are SNHLY and FYNNEI. The CDR3 is 14 residues long. CDR3 sequence (DNA): TGTGCCAGCAATCAATCCCCAGGGTTTTACGAGCAGTACTTC. It translates to CASNQSPGFYEQYF.

The genes are TRBV28 and TRBJ2-5, with 7 bases aligning to TRBD2. This CDR3 contains 13 residues. Germline V gene data show CDR1 as MDHEN and CDR2 as SYDVKM. J lost 5 bases, V lost 10 bases, and 10 bases had no gene match. As DNA, the CDR3 is TGTGCCACCGTCAGCGGGAACAGGGAGACCCAGTACTTC. It encodes CATVSGNRETQYF.

The CDR3 loop reads CASSLTMILTGDEQYF. In DNA, the CDR3 is TGTGCCAGCAGCTTGACCATGATATTGACAGGGGACGAGCAGTACTTC. V usage is TRBV5-7 and J usage is TRBJ2-7, with 8 bases matching TRBD1. TRBV5-7 has ORF status, its function being uncertain. The CDR3 spans 16 residues. After removal of 1 base from V and 5 bases from J, the junction contained 11 bases not matched to a gene.

This clone was recorded a few times. Other DNA sequences within the sample encode an identical CDR3. This rearrangement joins TRBV7-2 to TRBJ2-1; D is ambiguous. Germline CDR1 and CDR2: SGHTA and FQGNSA. Trimming pared 5 bases from V and 0 bases from J, leaving 11 bases between. The length of the CDR3 is 15 residues. The DNA for the CDR3 is TGTGCCAGCAGCCCAGCTGCTAGCTCCTACAATGAGCAGTTCTTC. As protein: CASSPAASSYNEQFF.

The sample holds one count of this clone. This chain connects TRBV30 to TRBJ2-3, with 7 bases aligning to TRBD1. V dropped 1 base and J dropped 1; count of bases not matched to a gene: 5. This CDR3 is 15 amino acids long. The germline V gene has CDR1 GTSNPN and CDR2 SVGIG (reference sequence). The DNA of the CDR3 is TGTGCCTGGAGTGGCCGCGACAGGGGCACAGATACGCAGTATTTT. Translated, it gives CAWSGRDRGTDTQYF.

This clone was seen just once. The chain combines TRBV9 with TRBJ2-3; D possibly matches TRBD1 or TRBD2 (5 bases each). The V end lost 3 bases, the J end lost 2 bases, and 10 bases lay between the germline ends. Looked up from germline, CDR1 is SGDLS and CDR2 is YYNGEE. The CDR3 runs 14 residues. CDR3 residues: CASSGDGDTDTQYF. The CDR3 coding sequence is TGTGCCAGCAGCGGGGACGGTGACACAGATACGCAGTATTTT.

V gene TRBV19 combines with J gene TRBJ1-1; a weak D match, TRBD1 (6 bases). The CDR3 spans 15 residues. Trimming took off 0 bases at V and 1 base at J, with 9 bases between the two ends. Looked up from germline, CDR1 is LNHDA and CDR2 is SQIVND (reference sequence). CDR3 in DNA: TGTGCCAGTAGTATAGAAGGACAGAGGAACACTGAAGCTTTCTTT. Amino acids: CASSIEGQRNTEAFF.

The chain is built from TRBV6-5 and TRBJ1-2; D may be TRBD1 (6 bases). This CDR3 region has 15 residues. Trimming cost V 0 bases and J 1 base, with 9 bases left between them. Germline V gene sequence: CDR1 MNHEY, CDR2 SVGAGI. The CDR3 nucleotides are TGTGCCAGCAGTTACTCCCAGGGGATTAACTATGGCTACACCTTC. Its translation is CASSYSQGINYGYTF.

J is TRBJ2-7 and V is TRBV7-8, with D maybe TRBD2 (5 bases). V was clipped by 5 bases and J by 2 bases, with 13 bases between them. CDR3 length equals 14 residues. The germline gives CDR1 SGHVS, CDR2 FQNEAQ. The CDR3 sequence: CASSPPGSPYEQYF. The CDR3 DNA reads TGTGCCAGCAGCCCCCCTGGGAGTCCCTACGAGCAGTACTTC.

This clone was seen a few times. At one boundary the junction diverges from the germline segment, which might be a read error. In the same sample, other DNA sequences code for this CDR3. The V call is TRBV18, the J call TRBJ2-4, with 7 nucleotides matching TRBD2. The CDR3 is 12 residues long. Germline V gene sequence: CDR1 KGHSH, CDR2 LQKENI. CDR3 loop: CASSPPGGSQYF. For the CDR3, the DNA is TGCGCCAGCTCACCACCCGGGGGGTCTCAGTACTTC.

The V and J genes are TRBV28 and TRBJ1-2; TRBD1 agrees at 8 bases. After removal of 6 bases from V and 4 bases from J, the junction contained 13 bases not matched to a gene. Germline-derived CDR1 and CDR2 are MDHEN and SYDVKM. This CDR3 is 16 amino acids long. The CDR3 coding sequence is TGTGCCAGCAGCCGGGGGATGGAGGACAGGGCCTATGGCTACACCTTC. Translating gives CASSRGMEDRAYGYTF.

This chain connects TRBV4-1 to TRBJ2-5; perhaps TRBD2 as D (6 bases). The V and J ends lost 0 bases and 1 base respectively, with 18 bases between them. The CDR3 totals 18 residues. Germline V lookup: CDR1 MGHRA, CDR2 YSYEKL. The CDR3 DNA reads as TGCGCCAGCAGCCAAGAAGTGGGGGGTTGGACCGGCCAAGAGACCCAGTACTTC. It encodes CASSQEVGGWTGQETQYF.

The J gene is TRBJ1-4, the V gene TRBV7-2; no firm D call. The V and J ends lost 3 bases and 7 bases respectively, with 12 bases between them. The CDR3 contains 14 residues. Germline assignment: CDR1 SGHTA and CDR2 FQGNSA. DNA for the CDR3: TGTGCCAGCAGCTTCGTGTCCTCGGGTGAAAAACTGTTTTTT. Amino acid sequence: CASSFVSSGEKLFF.

The gene calls are TRBV2 and TRBJ2-7; D is ambiguous. This CDR3 spans 12 amino acids. V was cut by 7 bases and J by 5 bases, with 12 bases left in between. Germline V gives CDR1 SNHLY, CDR2 FYNNEI. CDR3 amino acids: CASKGDVDEQYF. Written as DNA, the CDR3 is TGTGCCAGCAAAGGCGATGTGGACGAGCAGTACTTC.

The chain combines TRBV30 with TRBJ2-7; 7 bases line up with TRBD1. V lost 3 bases to trimming and J lost 7 bases; unmatched junction nucleotides: 12. The CDR3 has 14 residues. Germline CDR1 is GTSNPN and CDR2 is SVGIG (reference sequence). CDR3: CAWRGPGTVGEQYF. CDR3 bases: TGTGCCTGGAGAGGGCCAGGGACAGTGGGGGAGCAGTACTTC. Drawing the rest from reference TRBV30 and TRBJ2-7, the complete variable domain is SQTIHQWPATLVQPVGSPLSLECTVEGTSNPNLYWYRQAAGRGLQLLFYSVGIGQISSEVPQNLSASRPQDRQFILSSKKLLLSDSGFYLCAWRGPGTVGEQYFGPGTRLTVT.

The V gene is TRBV5-1, the J gene TRBJ2-7; 16 positions agree with TRBD2. The CDR3 contains 19 residues. Germline trimming cut 3 bases from V and 2 bases from J; bases unmatched to any gene: 11. Per the germline V gene, CDR1 is SGHRS and CDR2 is YFSETQ. CDR3 protein: CASSWTVPGLAGGPYEQYF. The CDR3 nucleotides are TGCGCCAGCAGCTGGACAGTCCCGGGACTAGCGGGAGGGCCCTACGAGCAGTACTTC. The full variable domain, completed using reference TRBV5-1 and TRBJ2-7, is KAGVTQTPRYLIKTRGQQVTLSCSPISGHRSVSWYQQTPGQGLQFLFEYFSETQRNKGNFPGRFSGRQFSNSRSEMNVSTLELGDSALYLCASSWTVPGLAGGPYEQYFGPGTRLTVT.

The rearrangement joins TRBV7-2 to TRBJ1-5; the D gene is possibly TRBD1 (6 bases). Trimming shortened V by 5 bases and J by 0 bases, and 14 bases separated the two germline ends. The CDR3 spans 16 residues. Germline V gene lookup returns CDR1 SGHTA and CDR2 FQGNSA. The CDR3 loop is CASSPGWGASNQPQHF. The CDR3 DNA follows: TGTGCCAGCAGCCCCGGGTGGGGGGCTAGCAATCAGCCCCAGCATTTT.

For the CDR3, the DNA is TGCGCCAGCAGCGGCGGGACTAGCGGAATTAGCCAGTTCTTC. Translated: CASSGGTSGISQFF. The chain couples TRBV5-1 to TRBJ2-1; 11 bases align to TRBD2. Trimming cost V 4 bases and J 13 bases; bases outside gene matches: 10. CDR1 is SGHRS and CDR2 is YFSETQ in the germline V gene. The CDR3 consists of 14 residues.

The chain has TRBV4-3 and TRBJ2-5; possibly TRBD1 for D (5 bases). CDR1 LGHNA and CDR2 YSLEER come from the germline V gene. V was clipped by 0 bases and J by 2 bases, with 13 bases between them. The CDR3 covers 16 residues. The CDR3 DNA sequence: TGCGCCAGCAGCCAAGACTGGGGCGCTGGGCAAGAGACCCAGTACTTC. It yields the protein CASSQDWGAGQETQYF.

This clone has at least ten counts. Other DNA sequences of this sample code for an identical CDR3. The chain links TRBV6-1 to TRBJ1-4; perhaps TRBD1 as D (5 bases). CDR3 length equals 14 residues. The germline V and J ends were trimmed by 0 bases and 15 bases, with 17 bases remaining between them. Germline V lookup: CDR1 MNHNS, CDR2 SASEGT. CDR3 region: CASSEAWAPRGVFF. CDR3 DNA: TGTGCCAGCAGTGAAGCGTGGGCACCAAGGGGAGTGTTTTTT.

The chain has TRBV7-9 and TRBJ2-5; D possibly corresponds to TRBD1 (5 bases). The CDR3 is made up of 16 amino acids. V lost 4 bases and J 5 bases, leaving 20 bases between the germline ends. Germline V CDR1 and CDR2: SEHNR, FQNEAQ (reference sequence). CDR3 DNA: TGTGCCAGCAGCTACCGAGGCCGGAATGGGGCGGAGACCCAGTACTTC. Amino acid sequence: CASSYRGRNGAETQYF.

This sequence joins TRBV10-3 and TRBJ1-1; D gene uncertain. Germline lookup yields CDR1 ENHRY and CDR2 SYGVKD. This CDR3 is built from 14 residues. V was shortened by 0 bases and J by 1 base, with 6 bases between the two germline ends. CDR3 residues: CAISESYQNTEAFF. CDR3 in DNA: TGTGCCATCAGTGAGTCGTACCAGAACACTGAAGCTTTCTTT.

The chain couples TRBV6-1 to TRBJ1-2; a possible D gene is TRBD1 (5 bases). CDR3 length equals 13 residues. Germline-derived CDR1 and CDR2 are MNHNS and SASEGT. Deletions cut 3 bases from V and 5 bases from J, with 10 bases between. The CDR3 DNA reads as TGTGCCAGCAGTGAGAATCCAGGGTATGGCTACACCTTC. The encoded protein is CASSENPGYGYTF.

The rearrangement links TRBV7-9 to TRBJ2-3; the match to TRBD1 covers 7 bases. This CDR3 is built from 16 residues. Trimming cost V 5 bases and J 2 bases; bases outside gene matches: 10. Germline V gene lookup returns CDR1 SEHNR and CDR2 FQNEAQ (reference sequence). The chain's CDR3 is CASSSTGTAITDTQYF. The DNA for the CDR3 is TGTGCCAGCAGCAGCACCGGGACAGCGATCACAGATACGCAGTATTTT.

The chain combines TRBV6-6 with TRBJ2-7, with 8 bases fitting TRBD1. Germline CDR1 reads MNHNY; CDR2 reads SVGAGI (reference sequence). The CDR3 contains 14 residues. Unmatched junction bases numbered 4, after V lost 6 bases and J lost 0 bases. CDR3 protein: CASRDDRGSYEQYF. As DNA, the CDR3 is TGTGCCAGCAGGGATGACAGGGGCTCCTACGAGCAGTACTTC.

A word on this clone: This specimen includes other DNA sequences encoding the same CDR3. The V call is TRBV20-1, the J call TRBJ2-5, with unresolved D. The end of the DNA aligns better with TRBJ2-7, so the J call may be wrong. CDR3 length equals 10 residues. Germline V CDR1 and CDR2: DFQATT, SNEGSKA (reference sequence). The CDR3 region has the DNA TGCAGTGCGTCGGACTACGAGCAGTACTTC. Protein sequence: CSASDYEQYF.